This T cell receptor beta chain was captured in a study of blood T cell repertoires in COVID-19. Study-wide context: Acute and convalescent COVID-19 specimens originated in the United States, Italy and Spain. T cells, B-cell-depleted T cells, or PBMCs supplied cDNA or gDNA.

Germline V gives CDR1 GTSNPN, CDR2 SVGIG (reference sequence). This CDR3 spans 15 amino acids. V was trimmed by 4 bases and J by 7 bases, leaving 20 bases between them. Original processing notes: Amplification of reference gene primers was used by the study to estimate nucleated cell counts. The protocol was immunoSEQ multiplex PCR, while the TCRdb copy is restricted to in-frame clones and leaves out a portion. V and J calls and clone size are given by that table; D and trimming were obtained from the DNA. The sample has around 150,000 clones; around 85% are singletons. This clone was seen ten or more times.

The TCR originated in a human donor with acute or convalescent COVID-19. The donor label of this sample is uncertain. The chain employs TRBV30 and TRBJ1-5; tentatively, D is TRBD1 (5 bases). The sequenced material came from peripheral blood. The CDR3 nucleotides are TGTGCCTGGAACATTATGGGGCAGGAGGGGCAGCCCCAGCATTTT. This sequence encodes CAWNIMGQEGQPQHF.